This T cell receptor (beta chain) was sequenced during a study of cytomegalovirus exposure and HLA in healthy donors. Study findings and constraints: Most subjects' HLA-A and HLA-B alleles were reportedly predicted from TCR beta sequences.

The PCR used 60 Vbeta and 13 Jbeta primers. TCRdb's copy holds only in-frame clones and misses some; the assay was immunoSEQ multiplex PCR. In the table there are 170,000 or so clones, roughly 70% of which are singletons. As regards this clone: The antigen is unknown.

V lost 0 bases to trimming and J lost 4 bases, with 7 bases between them. CDR3 length equals 14 residues. Germline lookup yields CDR1 KGHSY and CDR2 FQNENV. This clonotype was obtained from a male donor in good health and CMV-seronegative. The chain employs TRBV16 and TRBJ2-1; the D is unclear. The source material was PBMCs. CDR3 bases: TGTGCCAGCAGCCAATCGAGTCTTTACAATGAGCAGTTCTTC. It codes for CASSQSSLYNEQFF.